This record looks at one TCR beta chain sequence and its context. A single count supports this clonotype. Its antigen is unknown. No base quality values were provided; no much bigger clone lies one nucleotide off. This sample was taken from a study of post-analysis software for immune sequencing data (dated by TCRdb to between 2015 and 2017). Regarding the complete study: The recorded disease courses included relapsing-remitting, secondary progressive and progressive-relapsing multiple sclerosis, and some patients had no subtype annotation. The patient repertoires were set against around ten previously published healthy control repertoires from donors whose ages ranged from roughly 6 to 25 years. A subset of samples was prepared in parallel using single-end sample barcoding, then pooled and co-amplified after Illumina adapter ligation.

To demonstrate the VDJtools post-analysis software, the study profiled TCR beta repertoires from the peripheral blood of about 13 young patients with multiple sclerosis. The patients with multiple sclerosis were children and adolescents between about 6 and 17 years of age. Overall study outcomes, separate from this receptor: Direct clustering with F measure revealed strong co-clustering of samples prepared in the same batch, which led to a batch-effect correction. Significantly higher frequencies in patients than in controls were found for a few TRBV segments, including TRBV5-6, TRBV5-1 and TRBV20-1. The control group was slightly older than the multiple sclerosis patient group. Compared with controls, multiple sclerosis patients had significantly lower normalized Chao1 diversity, a finding suggesting substantial peripheral T-cell clonal expansion.

From its cysteine to its phenylalanine, the CDR3 spans 17 amino acids. Only the CDR3 portion is preserved as DNA: 51 bases, with reading frame beginning at the first base. A distance of 23 bases separates the germline ends of V and J, which lose 0 bases and 8 bases respectively. In the germline V gene (reference sequence), CDR1 corresponds to DFQATT and CDR2 to SNEGSKA. The library was built by means of PCR. Sequencer: Illumina HiSeq 2500. Unique molecular identifiers were incorporated into TCR beta cDNA libraries to reduce PCR and sequencing biases. Roughly 0.5 million cDNA molecules were obtained per 1 to 10 million input T cells, so each molecule approximated one T cell. The patient libraries were prepared and sequenced using the same protocol as the earlier healthy control dataset. Within a given batch, samples were prepared together, multiplexed and sequenced on the same HiSeq lane. The authors' analysis ran thus. MIGEC was used to process the raw barcoded reads, and molecular identifier groups with only a single read were discarded before consensus assembly and CDR3 extraction. VDJtools was used for post-analysis of the clonotype tables, with diversity normalized by down-sampling every dataset to the smallest sample size. Repertoire overlap clustering matched CDR3 amino acid but not nucleotide sequences to correct batch-related cross-sample contamination. TCRdb reanalyzed the raw reads on its own, using fastp at Q25 for trimming and MiXCR for clone calling, and kept in-frame beta chains. Every distinct CDR3 protein forms one entry, paired with its most common genes and DNA. In this record, the V and J calls reflect TCRdb's handling and not the investigators' own analysis. The sample table shows hundreds of thousands of distinct CDR3 sequences, and roughly 40% are seen once. 1.5% to 2% of the sample belongs to the ten largest clones.

The sequenced sample consisted of blood. The chain was built from TRBV20-1 and TRBJ2-1, with the D call perhaps TRBD1 or TRBD2, each one matching 6 bases. The sequence came from a girl aged 10 to 17 with multiple sclerosis. The CDR3 protein is CSARDSSSRRGIDEQFF. The nucleotides read TGCAGTGCTAGAGATTCGTCCTCTCGGAGGGGGATAGATGAGCAGTTCTTC.